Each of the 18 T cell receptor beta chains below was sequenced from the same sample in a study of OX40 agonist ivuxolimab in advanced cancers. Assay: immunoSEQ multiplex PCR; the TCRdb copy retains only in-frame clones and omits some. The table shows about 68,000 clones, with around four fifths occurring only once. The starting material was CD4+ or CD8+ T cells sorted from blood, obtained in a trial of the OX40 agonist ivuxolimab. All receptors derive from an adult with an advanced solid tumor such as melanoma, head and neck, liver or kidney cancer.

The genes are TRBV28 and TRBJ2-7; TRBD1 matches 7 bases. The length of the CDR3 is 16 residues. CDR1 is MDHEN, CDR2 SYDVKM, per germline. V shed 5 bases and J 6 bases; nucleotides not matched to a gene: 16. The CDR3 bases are TGTGCCAGCAGTGAAGGGGGCTCGACAGGGCGGAGCGAGCAGTACGTC. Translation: CASSEGGSTGRSEQYV.

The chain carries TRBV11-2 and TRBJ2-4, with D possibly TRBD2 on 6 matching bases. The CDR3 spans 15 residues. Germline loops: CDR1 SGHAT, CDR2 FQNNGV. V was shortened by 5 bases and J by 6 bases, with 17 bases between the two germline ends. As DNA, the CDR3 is TGTGCCAGCAGCCCCGGGGACGGGAGATCAAACATTCAGTACTTC. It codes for CASSPGDGRSNIQYF. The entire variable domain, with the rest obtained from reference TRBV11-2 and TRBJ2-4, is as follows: EAGVAQSPRYKIIEKRQSVAFWCNPISGHATLYWYQQILGQGPKLLIQFQNNGVVDDSQLPKDRFSAERLKGVDSTLKIQPAKLEDSAVYLCASSPGDGRSNIQYFGAGTRLSVL.

In nucleotides, the CDR3 is TGTGCCAGCAGCCCAGGGGGGGGGCTGAGCTATGGCTACACCTTC. Translation: CASSPGGGLSYGYTF. This chain connects TRBV6-5 to TRBJ1-2, with 7 bases fitting TRBD1. The V and J ends lost 6 bases and 4 bases, in that order; junction bases with no gene match: 11. CDR1 MNHEY and CDR2 SVGAGI come from the germline V gene. This CDR3 has 15 residues.

DNA for the CDR3: TGTGCCAGCAGCCCCCCAGGGACAGGGAGCTACGAGCAGTACTTC. Its protein is CASSPPGTGSYEQYF. The chain employs TRBV21-1 and TRBJ2-7; TRBD1 is the table's D call and was not checked against the DNA. TRBV21-1 is recorded as a pseudogene. The CDR3 contains 15 residues.

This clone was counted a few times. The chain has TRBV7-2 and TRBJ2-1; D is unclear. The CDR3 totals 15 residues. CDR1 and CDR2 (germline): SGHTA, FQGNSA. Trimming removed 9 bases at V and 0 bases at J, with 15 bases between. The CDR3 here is CASREGRSSYNEQFF. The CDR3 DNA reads TGTGCCAGTCGCGAAGGGCGAAGCTCCTACAATGAGCAGTTCTTC. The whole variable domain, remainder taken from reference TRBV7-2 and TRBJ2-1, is GAGVSQSPSNKVTEKGKDVELRCDPISGHTALYWYRQSLGQGLEFLIYFQGNSAPDKSGLPSDRFSAERTGGSVSTLTIQRTQQEDSAVYLCASREGRSSYNEQFFGPGTRLTVL.

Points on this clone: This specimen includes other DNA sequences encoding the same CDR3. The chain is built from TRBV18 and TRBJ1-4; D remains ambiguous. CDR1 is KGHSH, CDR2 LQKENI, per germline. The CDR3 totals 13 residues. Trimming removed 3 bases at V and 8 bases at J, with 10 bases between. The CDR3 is CASSPGGGEKLFF. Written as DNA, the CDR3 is TGTGCCAGCTCACCGGGAGGTGGGGAAAAACTGTTTTTT.

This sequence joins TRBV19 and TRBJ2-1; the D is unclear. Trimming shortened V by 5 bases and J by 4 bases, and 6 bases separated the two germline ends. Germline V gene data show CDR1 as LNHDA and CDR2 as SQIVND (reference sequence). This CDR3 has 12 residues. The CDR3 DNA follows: TGTGCCAGTAGTGATTTGTACAATGAGCAGTTCTTC. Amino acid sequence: CASSDLYNEQFF. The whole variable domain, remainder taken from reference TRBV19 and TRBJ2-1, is DGGITQSPKYLFRKEGQNVTLSCEQNLNHDAMYWYRQDPGQGLRLIYYSQIVNDFQKGDIAEGYSVSREKKESFPLTVTSAQKNPTAFYLCASSDLYNEQFFGPGTRLTVL.

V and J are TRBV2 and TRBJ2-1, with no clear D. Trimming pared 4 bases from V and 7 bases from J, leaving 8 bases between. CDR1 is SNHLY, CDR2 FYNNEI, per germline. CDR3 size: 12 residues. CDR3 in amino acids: CASSVLRNEQFF. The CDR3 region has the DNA TGTGCCAGCAGTGTTTTACGTAATGAGCAGTTCTTC.

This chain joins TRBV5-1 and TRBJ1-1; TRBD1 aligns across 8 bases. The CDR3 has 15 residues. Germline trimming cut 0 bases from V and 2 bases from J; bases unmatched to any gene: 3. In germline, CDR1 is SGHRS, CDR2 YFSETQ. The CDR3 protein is CASSLGTGINTEAFF. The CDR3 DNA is TGCGCCAGCAGCTTGGGGACAGGGATAAACACTGAAGCTTTCTTT.

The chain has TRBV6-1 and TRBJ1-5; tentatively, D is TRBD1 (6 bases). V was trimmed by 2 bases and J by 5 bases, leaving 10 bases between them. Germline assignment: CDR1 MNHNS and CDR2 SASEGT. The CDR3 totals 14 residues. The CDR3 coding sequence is TGTGCCAGCAGTGAACGGGGGGCCTATCAGCCCCAGCATTTT. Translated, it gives CASSERGAYQPQHF.

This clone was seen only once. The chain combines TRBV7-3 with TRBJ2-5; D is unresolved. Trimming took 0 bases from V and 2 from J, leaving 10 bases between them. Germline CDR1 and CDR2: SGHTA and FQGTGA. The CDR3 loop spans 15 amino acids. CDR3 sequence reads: CASSLTPAQQETQYF. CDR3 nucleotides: TGTGCCAGCAGCTTAACTCCGGCACAGCAAGAGACCCAGTACTTC. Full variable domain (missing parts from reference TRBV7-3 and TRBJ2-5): GAGVSQTPSNKVTEKGKYVELRCDPISGHTALYWYRQSLGQGPEFLIYFQGTGAADDSGLPNDRFFAVRPEGSVSTLKIQRTERGDSAVYLCASSLTPAQQETQYFGPGTRLLVL.

CDR3 protein: CASSQEPAGGTLNEQFF. Here the CDR3 DNA reads TGCGCCAGCAGCCAAGAGCCAGCGGGAGGGACCCTCAATGAGCAGTTCTTC. V and J are TRBV4-3 and TRBJ2-1, with TRBD2 matching 10 bases. Germline V gives CDR1 LGHNA, CDR2 YSLEER. The CDR3 spans 17 residues. Trimming at V came to 0 bases and at J to 6 bases, leaving 8 bases not matched to a gene.

Here the CDR3 DNA reads TGTGCCTGGGGCAATCCCCGAGGCTCCTACGAGCAGTACTTC. Translated: CAWGNPRGSYEQYF. The gene calls are TRBV30 and TRBJ2-7; no reliable D call. Between the trimmed V and J ends, which lost 5 bases and 0 bases, there was a span of 14 bases. There are 14 residues in the CDR3. Germline V gives CDR1 GTSNPN, CDR2 SVGIG (reference sequence).

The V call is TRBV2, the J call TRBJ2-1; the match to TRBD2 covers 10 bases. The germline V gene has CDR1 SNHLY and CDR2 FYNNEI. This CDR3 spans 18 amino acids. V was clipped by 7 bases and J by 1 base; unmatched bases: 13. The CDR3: CASIRTSGIGVSYNEQFF. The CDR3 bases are TGTGCCAGCATCAGGACTAGCGGCATTGGAGTTTCCTACAATGAGCAGTTCTTC.

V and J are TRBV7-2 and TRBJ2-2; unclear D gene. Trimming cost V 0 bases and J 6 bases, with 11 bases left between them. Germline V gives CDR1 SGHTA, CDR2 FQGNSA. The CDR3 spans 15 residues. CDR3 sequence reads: CASSLAPNRAGELFF. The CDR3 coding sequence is TGTGCCAGCAGCTTAGCCCCCAATAGGGCCGGGGAGCTGTTTTTT.

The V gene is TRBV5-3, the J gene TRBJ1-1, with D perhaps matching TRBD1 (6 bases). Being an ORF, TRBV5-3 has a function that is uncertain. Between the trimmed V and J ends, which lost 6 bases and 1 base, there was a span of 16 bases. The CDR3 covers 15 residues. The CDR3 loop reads CARTVGGDGNTEAFF. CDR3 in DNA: TGTGCCAGAACCGTAGGGGGAGATGGGAACACTGAAGCTTTCTTT.

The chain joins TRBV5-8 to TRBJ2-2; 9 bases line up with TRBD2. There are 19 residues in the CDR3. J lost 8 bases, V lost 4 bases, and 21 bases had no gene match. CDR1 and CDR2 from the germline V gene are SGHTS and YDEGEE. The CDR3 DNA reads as TGTGCCAGCAGCCACATCGGGTGGGCTAGCGGGACCAACCAAGGGGAGCTGTTTTTT. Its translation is CASSHIGWASGTNQGELFF.

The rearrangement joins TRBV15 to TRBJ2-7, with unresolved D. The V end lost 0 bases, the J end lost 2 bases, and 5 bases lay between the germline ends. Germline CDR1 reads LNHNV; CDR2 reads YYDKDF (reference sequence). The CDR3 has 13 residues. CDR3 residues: CATSRESTYEQYV. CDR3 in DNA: TGTGCCACCAGCAGAGAATCGACCTACGAGCAGTACGTC.